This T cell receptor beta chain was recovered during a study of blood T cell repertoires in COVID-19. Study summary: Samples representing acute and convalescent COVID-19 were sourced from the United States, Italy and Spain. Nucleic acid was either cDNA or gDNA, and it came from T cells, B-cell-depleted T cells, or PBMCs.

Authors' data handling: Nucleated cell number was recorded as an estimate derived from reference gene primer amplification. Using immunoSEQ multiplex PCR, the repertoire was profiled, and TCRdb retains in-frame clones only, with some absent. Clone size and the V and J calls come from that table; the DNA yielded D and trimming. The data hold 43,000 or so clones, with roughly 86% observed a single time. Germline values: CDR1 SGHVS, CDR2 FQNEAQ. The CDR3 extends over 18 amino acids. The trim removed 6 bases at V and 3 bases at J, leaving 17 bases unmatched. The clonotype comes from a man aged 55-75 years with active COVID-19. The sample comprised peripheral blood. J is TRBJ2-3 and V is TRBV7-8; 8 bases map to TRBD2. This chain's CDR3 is CASSPTTLGREGTDTQYF. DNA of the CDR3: TGTGCCAGCAGTCCCACCACCCTCGGACGGGAGGGGACAGATACGCAGTATTTT.